Below are 11 T cell receptor beta chains sequenced from a single sample in a study of regulatory T cells in long-lasting Graves disease. Relying on iRepertoire HTBI primers and Arm-PCR of CDR3 regions, the team built TCR beta libraries. MiXCR was run by TCRdb on the multiplex PCR reads, yielding one entry per CDR3 protein. The data hold 450,000 to 600,000 distinct CDR3 sequences, with roughly 14% observed a single time. Time point specified: newly diagnosed GD, antithyroid drugs for less than 3 months. The TCR library was made from RNA extracted from PBMCs. These data also featured in a second study, about T cells in Graves' hyperthyroidism and ophthalmopathy.

The sample in question was peripheral blood mononuclear cells (PBMCs), obtained at new diagnosis, from a patient treated with antithyroid drugs. These receptors all stem from a man aged 25-45 years with Graves disease.

The gene calls are TRBV11-2 and TRBJ2-7; the D is unclear. CDR1 and CDR2 (germline): SGHAT, FQNNGV. The CDR3 runs 17 residues. V was clipped by 2 bases and J by 0 bases, with 17 bases between them. The DNA for the CDR3 is TGTGCCAGCAGCTTAACGTTGGGTGGGGAACGCTCCTACGAGCAGTACTTC. Its protein product is CASSLTLGGERSYEQYF. Full variable domain (outside the CDR3, taken from reference TRBV11-2 and TRBJ2-7): EAGVAQSPRYKIIEKRQSVAFWCNPISGHATLYWYQQILGQGPKLLIQFQNNGVVDDSQLPKDRFSAERLKGVDSTLKIQPAKLEDSAVYLCASSLTLGGERSYEQYFGPGTRLTVT.

Notes on this clonotype: The junction differs from germline at one of its ends, possibly a read error. The V call is TRBV14, the J call TRBJ2-1; D remains unclear. The CDR3 has 11 amino acids. Germline CDR1 and CDR2: SGHDN and FVKESK. The CDR3 spells CAGSAAYEQFF. CDR3 DNA sequence: TGTGCCGGCAGCGCAGCCTATGAGCAGTTCTTC.

Ten or more counts support this clonotype. This chain links TRBV5-1 with TRBJ2-7; 7 nucleotides match TRBD1. Germline loops: CDR1 SGHRS, CDR2 YFSETQ. The CDR3 runs to 13 residues. J gave up 2 bases and V 5 bases, and 4 bases lay outside the gene matches. The CDR3 DNA sequence: TGCGCCAGCAGGCCACAGGGGACCTACGAGCAGTACTTC. This encodes CASRPQGTYEQYF.

This clonotype appeared once. This sequence joins TRBV3-1 and TRBJ1-2; 7 positions agree with TRBD1. Germline CDR1 is LGHDT and CDR2 is YNNKEL (reference sequence). Trimming cost V 3 bases and J 8 bases; bases outside gene matches: 6. There are 13 residues in the CDR3. CDR3 nucleotides: TGTGCCAGCAGCCAGGGACAGAGCCGCGGCTACACCTTC. This translates into CASSQGQSRGYTF. Using reference TRBV3-1 and TRBJ1-2 for the parts outside the CDR3, the full variable domain is DTAVSQTPKYLVTQMGNDKSIKCEQNLGHDTMYWYKQDSKKFLKIMFSYNNKELIINETVPNRFSPKSPDKAHLNLHINSLELGDSAVYFCASSQGQSRGYTFGSGTRLTVV.

CDR3 bases: TGCAGCGTTGAAGAGGAACAGGGAGTTTTCACCGGGGAGCTGTTTTTT. The encoded protein is CSVEEEQGVFTGELFF. The genes are TRBV29-1 and TRBJ2-2; a weak D match, TRBD1 (6 bases). The CDR3 extends over 16 amino acids. From germline, CDR1 is SQVTM and CDR2 ANQGSEA. Between the trimmed V and J ends, which lost 0 bases and 4 bases, there was a span of 15 bases.

The rearrangement joins TRBV27 to TRBJ2-4; no clear D. This CDR3 contains 18 residues. From germline, CDR1 is MNHEY and CDR2 SMNVEV (reference sequence). Between the trimmed V and J ends, which lost 5 bases and 1 base, there was a span of 21 bases. CDR3 amino acids: CASSQIFRQSVAKNIQYF. Written as DNA, the CDR3 is TGTGCCAGCAGTCAAATTTTTAGACAATCGGTCGCCAAAAACATTCAGTACTTC.

This clonotype has ten or more counts. The chain recombines TRBV3-1 with TRBJ1-5; D might be TRBD1 (5 bases). The CDR3 length is 15 residues. The V and J ends lost 3 bases and 0 bases respectively, with 9 bases between them. In germline, CDR1 is LGHDT, CDR2 YNNKEL (reference sequence). The CDR3 is CASSHGTDSNQPQHF. CDR3 nucleotides: TGTGCCAGCAGCCACGGGACGGATAGCAATCAGCCCCAGCATTTT. Based on the CDR3 plus reference TRBV3-1 and TRBJ1-5, the full variable domain is DTAVSQTPKYLVTQMGNDKSIKCEQNLGHDTMYWYKQDSKKFLKIMFSYNNKELIINETVPNRFSPKSPDKAHLNLHINSLELGDSAVYFCASSHGTDSNQPQHFGDGTRLSIL.

This clonotype was recorded a few times. The V gene is TRBV4-1, the J gene TRBJ1-1; D is perhaps TRBD1 (6 bases). This CDR3 region has 14 residues. The germline V gene has CDR1 MGHRA and CDR2 YSYEKL. V lost 4 bases to trimming and J lost 4 bases, with 13 bases between them. The CDR3 DNA reads TGCGCCAGCAGCCTGGCAGGGGAACGCACTGAAGCTTTCTTT. As protein: CASSLAGERTEAFF.

This clonotype was picked up many times. Relative to the germline gene, one junction end is altered; a read error may explain this. The chain has TRBV5-1 and TRBJ2-4; D unresolved. The CDR3 covers 14 residues. In germline, CDR1 is SGHRS, CDR2 YFSETQ. CDR3 nucleotide sequence: TGTGCCAGCAGCTTGGCGGCAGATCAAAACATTCAGTACTTC. As protein: CASSLAADQNIQYF.

This clonotype appeared many times. V usage is TRBV7-8 and J usage is TRBJ2-1; 7 nucleotides match TRBD1. V trimming: 3 bases; J trimming: 7 bases; junction bases outside the gene matches: 6. Germline lookup yields CDR1 SGHVS and CDR2 FQNEAQ. CDR3 length: 14 amino acids. CDR3 loop: CASSLLGTANEQFF. CDR3 bases: TGTGCCAGCAGCTTGCTTGGGACAGCGAATGAGCAGTTCTTC.

This clonotype was seen repeatedly, ten times or more. The DNA of the CDR3 is TGTGCCAGCAGTCAACTGGCCGGGGAGCTGTTTTTT. It yields the protein CASSQLAGELFF. The chain carries TRBV6-2 or TRBV6-3 and TRBJ2-2; no reliable D call. Trimming took 5 bases from V and 6 from J, leaving 7 bases between them. Germline CDR1 MNHEY, CDR2 SVGEGT. This CDR3 contains 12 residues.